This note documents a single T cell receptor (beta chain) sequence. What it binds is unknown. The data stem from a study of cytomegalovirus exposure and HLA in healthy donors. Regarding the study as a whole: A likely sequencing artifact accounted for one observed cluster of highly shared sequence variants. CMV antigen specificity was confirmed in vitro for a few CMV-associated chains. Reported performance of the classifier showed diagnosis of cytomegalovirus status with high specificity and sensitivity.

Both 60 Vbeta primers and 13 Jbeta primers went into the PCR. Some clones are missing from TCRdb's copy, which holds only in-frame ones; the method was immunoSEQ multiplex PCR. The sample shows approximately 110,000 clones, 82% of them seen only once. The germline CDR1 and CDR2 sequences are MNHNS and SASEGT. CDR3 length: 14 residues. With 1 base clipped from V and 4 bases from J, the junction kept 4 bases outside the gene matches. The receptor's source is a woman under 30 in good health and CMV-seronegative. The sequenced sample was PBMCs. The rearrangement uses TRBV6-1 and TRBJ2-7; TRBD2 aligns across 7 bases. CDR3 DNA sequence: TGTGCCAGCAGTGAAGGGGGACTACGTTACGAGCAGTACGTC. It is translated as CASSEGGLRYEQYV.